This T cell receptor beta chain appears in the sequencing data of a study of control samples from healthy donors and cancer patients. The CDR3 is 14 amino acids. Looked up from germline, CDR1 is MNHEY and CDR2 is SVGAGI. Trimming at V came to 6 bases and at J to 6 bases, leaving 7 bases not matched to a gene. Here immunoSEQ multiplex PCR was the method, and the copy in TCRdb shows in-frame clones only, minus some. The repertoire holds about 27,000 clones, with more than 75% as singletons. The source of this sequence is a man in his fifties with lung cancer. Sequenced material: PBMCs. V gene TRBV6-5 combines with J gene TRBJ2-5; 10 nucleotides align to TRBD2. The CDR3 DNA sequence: TGTGCCAGCAGCCCAGGGACTAGCGCGCAGACCCAGTACTTC. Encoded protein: CASSPGTSAQTQYF.